A single sample gave rise to the 3 T cell receptor beta chains below, sequenced in a study of cytomegalovirus exposure and HLA in healthy donors. PCR primers comprised 60 Vbeta and 13 Jbeta primers. TCRdb's copy holds only in-frame clones and misses some; the assay was immunoSEQ multiplex PCR. Of some 200,000 clones in the sample, 82% are singletons; the top ten hold around 0.75%. Material: PBMCs. These receptors all stem from a woman between 18 and 29 years old in good health and CMV-seronegative.

The gene calls are TRBV18 and TRBJ2-1, with 8 bases fitting TRBD2. Per the germline V gene, CDR1 is KGHSH and CDR2 is LQKENI. After removal of 0 bases from V and 8 bases from J, the junction contained 6 bases not matched to a gene. This CDR3 is 15 amino acids long. CDR3 sequence: CASSPPGLGNDEQFF. CDR3 DNA: TGTGCCAGCTCACCACCGGGACTAGGAAACGATGAGCAGTTCTTC.

V and J are TRBV4-1 and TRBJ2-3, with 14 bases lining up with TRBD2. The CDR3 is 18 amino acids. Germline lookup yields CDR1 MGHRA and CDR2 YSYEKL. The V and J ends lost 3 bases and 3 bases, in that order; junction bases with no gene match: 8. CDR3 protein: CASSQGTSGRTETDTQYF. For the CDR3, the DNA is TGCGCCAGCAGCCAGGGGACTAGCGGGAGAACGGAGACAGATACGCAGTATTTT.

Written as DNA, the CDR3 is TGTGCCAGCAGCGCTCTAGAAGGAAACACCGGGGAGCTGTTTTTT. The encoded protein is CASSALEGNTGELFF. The chain uses TRBV7-9 and TRBJ2-2, with D unresolved. Germline CDR1 is SEHNR and CDR2 is FQNEAQ (reference sequence). V lost 5 bases, J lost 2 bases, and 12 bases lay in between. This CDR3 has 15 amino acids.